The 20 T cell receptor beta chains presented below share a single source sample, sequenced in a study of blood T cell repertoires in COVID-19. Assay: immunoSEQ multiplex PCR; the TCRdb copy retains only in-frame clones and omits some. The sample lists just under 350,000 clones, 65% to 85% occurring once. The specimen was peripheral blood. The receptors were sampled from a man aged 25 to 40 with active or convalescent COVID-19.

This clone was observed once. The V call is TRBV30, the J call TRBJ1-5, with D perhaps TRBD1 (5 bases). Deletions cut 3 bases from V and 7 bases from J, with 13 bases between. This CDR3 is built from 13 residues. The germline V gene encodes CDR1 GTSNPN and CDR2 SVGIG (reference sequence). The CDR3 nucleotides read TGTGCCTGGAGCACCGGAGGGGCCCAGCCCCAGCATTTT. This codes for CAWSTGGAQPQHF.

The rearrangement uses TRBV9 and TRBJ2-1, with D perhaps TRBD1 (5 bases). Deletions cut 4 bases from V and 2 bases from J, with 10 bases between. The V gene's germline CDR1 is SGDLS and CDR2 YYNGEE. The CDR3 covers 14 residues. The CDR3 DNA reads as TGTGCCAGCAGCCAGGGTTTCCCCTACAATGAGCAGTTCTTC. The encoded protein is CASSQGFPYNEQFF.

The chain links TRBV7-9 to TRBJ2-3, with D perhaps matching TRBD1 (6 bases). V was trimmed by 5 bases and J by 7 bases, leaving 16 bases between them. CDR1 is SEHNR, CDR2 FQNEAQ, per germline (reference sequence). The CDR3 runs 14 residues. CDR3 sequence reads: CASSQEGGGNTQYF. The CDR3 DNA follows: TGTGCCAGCAGCCAAGAAGGGGGTGGGAATACGCAGTATTTT.

The V and J genes are TRBV12-3 or TRBV12-4 and TRBJ1-3, with 7 bases aligning to TRBD1. The V gene end was trimmed by 8 bases and the J gene end by 7 bases; junction bases not matched to a gene: 8. CDR3 length equals 13 residues. CDR3 in amino acids: CASLGQEGNTIYF. The CDR3 nucleotides are TGTGCCAGCTTAGGACAGGAAGGGAACACCATATATTTT.

This rearrangement joins TRBV10-3 to TRBJ1-5; D is unresolved. This CDR3 spans 13 amino acids. The germline V gene has CDR1 ENHRY and CDR2 SYGVKD. V lost 4 bases to trimming and J lost 3 bases, with 7 bases between them. CDR3 sequence (DNA): TGTGCCATCAGTGGGGCAGTCAATCAGCCCCAGCATTTT. It codes for CAISGAVNQPQHF.

The chain joins TRBV6-5 to TRBJ2-3; TRBD1 is a possible D gene (6 bases). The germline V gene has CDR1 MNHEY and CDR2 SVGAGI. V was shortened by 6 bases and J by 3 bases, with 16 bases between the two germline ends. The CDR3 contains 15 residues. CDR3 sequence: CASSATGRGTDTQYF. For the CDR3, the DNA is TGTGCCAGCAGCGCGACAGGCCGTGGGACAGATACGCAGTATTTT.

This clone was seen once. Other DNA sequences in this sample translate to the same CDR3. This rearrangement joins TRBV7-2 to TRBJ1-6, with TRBD1 as a possible D gene (5 bases). CDR1 SGHTA and CDR2 FQGNSA come from the germline V gene. V was clipped by 1 base and J by 5 bases, with 9 bases between them. CDR3 length equals 15 residues. CDR3 loop: CASSLVAGDNSPLHF. In nucleotides, the CDR3 is TGTGCCAGCAGCTTAGTAGCGGGGGATAATTCACCCCTCCACTTT.

This chain joins TRBV12-3 or TRBV12-4 and TRBJ2-3; D is uncertain. Trimming stripped 4 bases from V and 5 bases from J, with 10 bases between. This CDR3 contains 13 residues. In DNA form, the CDR3 reads TGTGCCAGCAGTTCACCCCAGGTAGATACGCAGTATTTT. Residues: CASSSPQVDTQYF.

J is TRBJ1-5 and V is TRBV4-3, with TRBD1 matching 10 bases. Germline V gene lookup returns CDR1 LGHNA and CDR2 YSLEER. V lost 6 bases to trimming and J lost 5 bases; unmatched junction nucleotides: 7. This CDR3 is built from 15 residues. DNA of the CDR3: TGCGCCAGCAGTCTTGACAGGGGGCGCGATCAGCCCCAGCATTTT. Amino acid sequence: CASSLDRGRDQPQHF.

V gene TRBV7-3 combines with J gene TRBJ2-5; TRBD1 matches at 7 bases. The J segment lost 2 bases and the V segment lost 5 bases, leaving 5 bases of the junction unmatched. This CDR3 comprises 14 residues. CDR1 and CDR2 from the germline V gene are SGHTA and FQGTGA. CDR3 bases: TGTGCCAGCAGCCCAACCAGGGGGCAAGAGACCCAGTACTTC. Encoded protein: CASSPTRGQETQYF.

In the case of this clone: Other DNA sequences in this specimen translate into the identical CDR3. V is TRBV18 and J is TRBJ1-1; 7 bases agree with TRBD1. Looked up from germline, CDR1 is KGHSH and CDR2 is LQKENI. The CDR3 consists of 15 residues. Trimming took 3 bases from V and 4 from J; bases not matched to a gene: 8. CDR3 bases: TGTGCCAGCTCACCGCGGACAGGTGGGGGCACTGAAGCTTTCTTT. It codes for CASSPRTGGGTEAFF.

The CDR3 spells CASTRLTPSTDTQYF. Here the CDR3 DNA reads TGTGCCAGCACCCGACTAACGCCTAGCACAGATACGCAGTATTTT. The V and J genes are TRBV6-5 and TRBJ2-3, with a weak D call TRBD2 (5 bases). Per germline, CDR1 MNHEY and CDR2 SVGAGI. The V end lost 7 bases, the J end lost 0 bases, and 14 bases lay between the germline ends. The CDR3 is 15 residues long.

This clone has a handful of counts. V usage is TRBV29-1 and J usage is TRBJ2-1; 7 positions agree with TRBD2. V was pared by 6 bases and J by 9 bases, with 11 bases of the junction left unmatched. This CDR3 is 13 amino acids long. Germline lookup yields CDR1 SQVTM and CDR2 ANQGSEA. DNA of the CDR3: TGCAGCGTATGGACGGGAGGATTAGGTGAGCAGTTCTTC. It yields the protein CSVWTGGLGEQFF.

V usage is TRBV4-1 and J usage is TRBJ1-6, with D unclear. The germline V and J ends were trimmed by 0 bases and 9 bases, with 24 bases remaining between them. CDR1 is MGHRA, CDR2 YSYEKL, per germline. This CDR3 is 19 amino acids long. The CDR3: CASSQDDVSWRTGFSPLHF. The CDR3 coding sequence is TGCGCCAGCAGCCAAGACGACGTATCCTGGCGGACGGGATTTTCACCCCTCCACTTT.

The rearrangement links TRBV4-1 to TRBJ2-1; tentatively, D is TRBD2 (6 bases). Trimming shortened V by 3 bases and J by 4 bases, and 7 bases separated the two germline ends. The CDR3 is 13 amino acids. Looked up from germline, CDR1 is MGHRA and CDR2 is YSYEKL. The DNA for the CDR3 is TGCGCCAGCAGCCACGGAGGGTACAATGAGCAGTTCTTC. This codes for CASSHGGYNEQFF.

V usage is TRBV7-8 and J usage is TRBJ1-2; D gene ambiguous. The germline CDR1 and CDR2 sequences are SGHVS and FQNEAQ. Trimming stripped 5 bases from V and 0 bases from J, with 7 bases between. CDR3 length: 13 residues. The DNA for the CDR3 is TGTGCCAGCAGCCCCCTAGCTAACTATGGCTACACCTTC. It is translated as CASSPLANYGYTF.

CDR3 in amino acids: CASSSAQGTEQYF. DNA for the CDR3: TGTGCCAGCAGCTCCGCCCAGGGGACCGAGCAGTACTTC. The chain uses TRBV3-1 (or the pseudogene TRBV3-2) and TRBJ2-7; a possible D gene is TRBD1 (6 bases). The CDR3 is 13 amino acids. The germline V and J ends were trimmed by 5 bases and 6 bases, with 14 bases remaining between them. Germline V CDR1 and CDR2: LGHDT, YNNKEL (reference sequence).

The chain combines TRBV27 with TRBJ1-1; no firm D call. Germline V gives CDR1 MNHEY, CDR2 SMNVEV (reference sequence). Trimming shortened V by 10 bases and J by 4 bases, and 19 bases separated the two germline ends. There are 14 residues in the CDR3. CDR3 sequence reads: CAIKQAWEGTEAFF. CDR3 DNA sequence: TGTGCCATCAAGCAGGCATGGGAGGGCACTGAAGCTTTCTTT.

This sequence joins TRBV18 and TRBJ2-4; TRBD1 matches 10 bases. Germline loops: CDR1 KGHSH, CDR2 LQKENI. This CDR3 comprises 17 residues. Trimming cost V 3 bases and J 1 base; bases outside gene matches: 6. CDR3 sequence (DNA): TGTGCCAGCTCACCTTCCCAGGGACAGGGGGCCAAAAACATTCAGTACTTC. Its translation: CASSPSQGQGAKNIQYF.

Worth noting for this clone: Other DNA variants within this sample encode the same CDR3. The chain couples TRBV29-1 to TRBJ2-7, with TRBD1 as a possible D gene (5 bases). This CDR3 has 12 residues. In germline, CDR1 is SQVTM, CDR2 ANQGSEA. The V and J ends lost 4 bases and 1 base respectively, with 8 bases between them. Written as DNA, the CDR3 is TGCAGCGTTGTCCAGGGATCCTACGAGCAGTACTTC. Translating it yields CSVVQGSYEQYF.